This T cell receptor beta chain was documented in a study of cytomegalovirus exposure and HLA in healthy donors. About the research overall: Around 200 million T cells yielded more than 95 million unique TCR beta sequences, as an earlier analysis found.

On this clone itself: What it binds is unknown.

The junction had 6 bases not matched to a gene; V was cut back by 3 bases and J by 5 bases. CDR1 MDHEN and CDR2 SYDVKM come from the germline V gene. The CDR3 extends over 14 amino acids. Study-level results: Many donors carried some public TCRs, although rarity characterized most TCR sequences. Among the most significant clusters, several appeared linked to common viral pathogens in a later analysis. Later on, a genetic analysis was performed. It linked a missense variant in DCLRE1C with V- and J-gene trimming of TCR beta.

The PCR used 60 Vbeta and 13 Jbeta primers. The method was immunoSEQ multiplex PCR; TCRdb's version includes in-frame clones alone and lacks a portion of them. The sample holds about 110,000 clones, over 65% seen once. The rearrangement uses TRBV28 and TRBJ1-1; 7 bases map to TRBD1. The source is a man aged 25 to 40 in good health and CMV-seropositive. Sequencing used PBMCs. The DNA of the CDR3 is TGTGCCAGCAGTTTCGAGGGGGCGGTGACTGAAGCTTTCTTT. Its protein is CASSFEGAVTEAFF. The full variable domain, with the rest looked up from reference TRBV28 and TRBJ1-1, is DVKVTQSSRYLVKRTGEKVFLECVQDMDHENMFWYRQDPGLGLRLIYFSYDVKMKEKGDIPEGYSVSREKKERFSLILESASTNQTSMYLCASSFEGAVTEAFFGQGTRLTVV.